The entry below describes one T cell receptor (beta chain). The antigen is not known. This CDR3 comprises 14 residues. The V end was cut by 9 bases, the J end by 1 base, with 12 bases between. The V gene's germline CDR1 is ENHRY and CDR2 SYGVKD. PCR amplification relied on 60 Vbeta primers (plus 13 Jbeta primers). Some clones are missing from TCRdb's copy, which holds only in-frame ones; the method was immunoSEQ multiplex PCR. The sample lists some 77,000 clones; roughly three quarters were seen once. The data stem from a study of cytomegalovirus exposure and HLA in healthy donors. Study-wide context: Unique TCRs numbering approximately 80 million, obtained from HLA-typed donors, made up an early data release.

Study-wide findings and caveats: In a later analysis, most CMV-associated TCR beta chains appeared HLA-restricted. Many donors shared some public TCRs, even though most TCR sequences were rare.

This chain uses TRBV10-3 with TRBJ2-2; D is unclear. This TCR was sampled from a woman aged 45 to 65 in good health and CMV-seropositive. The sequencing input was PBMCs. In nucleotides, the CDR3 is TGTGCCATTGGGCCAGCAATGAACACCGGGGAGCTGTTTTTT. Protein: CAIGPAMNTGELFF.